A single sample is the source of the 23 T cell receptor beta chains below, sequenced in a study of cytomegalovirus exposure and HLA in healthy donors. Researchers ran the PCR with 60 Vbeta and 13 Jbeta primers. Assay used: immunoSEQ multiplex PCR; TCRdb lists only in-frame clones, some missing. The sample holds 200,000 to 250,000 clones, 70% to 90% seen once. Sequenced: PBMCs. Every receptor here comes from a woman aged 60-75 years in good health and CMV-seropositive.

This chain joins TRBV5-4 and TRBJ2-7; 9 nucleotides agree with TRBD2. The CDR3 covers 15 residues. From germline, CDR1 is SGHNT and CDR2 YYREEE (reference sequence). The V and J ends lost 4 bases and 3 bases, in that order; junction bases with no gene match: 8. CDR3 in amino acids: CASSGQGLAGYEQYF. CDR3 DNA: TGTGCCAGCAGCGGCCAGGGACTAGCTGGCTACGAGCAGTACTTC.

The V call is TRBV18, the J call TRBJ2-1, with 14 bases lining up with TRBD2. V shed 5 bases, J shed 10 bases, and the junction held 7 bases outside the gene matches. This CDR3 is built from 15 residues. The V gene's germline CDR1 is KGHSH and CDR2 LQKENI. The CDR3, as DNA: TGTGCCAGCTCAACTGGACTAGCGGGAGGTCTGGAGCAGTTCTTC. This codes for CASSTGLAGGLEQFF.

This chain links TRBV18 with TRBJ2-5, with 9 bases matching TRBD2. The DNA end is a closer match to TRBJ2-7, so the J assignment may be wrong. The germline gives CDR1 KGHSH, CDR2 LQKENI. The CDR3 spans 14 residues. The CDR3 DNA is TGTGCCAGCTCACCAGTAGCGGGAGTGTACGAGCAGTACTTC. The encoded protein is CASSPVAGVYEQYF.

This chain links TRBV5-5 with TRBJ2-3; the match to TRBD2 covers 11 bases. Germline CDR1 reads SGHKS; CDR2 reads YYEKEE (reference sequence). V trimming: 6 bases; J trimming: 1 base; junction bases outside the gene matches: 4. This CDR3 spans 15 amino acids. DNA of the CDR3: TGTGCCAGCACCCAACTAGCGGGAGGCACAGATACGCAGTATTTT. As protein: CASTQLAGGTDTQYF. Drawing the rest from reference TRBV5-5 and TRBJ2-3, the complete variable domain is DAGVTQSPTHLIKTRGQQVTLRCSPISGHKSVSWYQQVLGQGPQFIFQYYEKEERGRGNFPDRFSARQFPNYSSELNVNALLLGDSALYLCASTQLAGGTDTQYFGPGTRLTVL.

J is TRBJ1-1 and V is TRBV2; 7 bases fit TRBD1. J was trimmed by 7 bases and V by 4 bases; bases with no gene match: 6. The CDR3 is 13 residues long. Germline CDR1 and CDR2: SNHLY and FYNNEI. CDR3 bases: TGTGCCAGCAGTGGAAAAACAGGGGTTGAAGCTTTCTTT. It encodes CASSGKTGVEAFF.

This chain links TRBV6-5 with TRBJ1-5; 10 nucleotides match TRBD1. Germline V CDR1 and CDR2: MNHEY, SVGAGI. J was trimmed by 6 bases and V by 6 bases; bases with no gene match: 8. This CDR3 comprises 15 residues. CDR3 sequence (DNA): TGTGCCAGCAGCCCAGGGACAGGGGCGTTTCAGCCCCAGCATTTT. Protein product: CASSPGTGAFQPQHF.

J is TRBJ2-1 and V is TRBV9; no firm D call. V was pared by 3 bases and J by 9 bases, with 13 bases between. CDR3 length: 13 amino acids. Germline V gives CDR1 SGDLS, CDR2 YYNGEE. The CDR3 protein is CASSAKTYGEQFF. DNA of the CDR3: TGTGCCAGCAGCGCCAAGACTTATGGTGAGCAGTTCTTC.

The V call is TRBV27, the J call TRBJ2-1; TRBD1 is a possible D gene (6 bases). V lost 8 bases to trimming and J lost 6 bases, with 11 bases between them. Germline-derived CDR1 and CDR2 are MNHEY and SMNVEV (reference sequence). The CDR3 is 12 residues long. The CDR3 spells CASCARGNEQFF. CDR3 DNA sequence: TGTGCCAGCTGCGCCAGGGGCAATGAGCAGTTCTTC.

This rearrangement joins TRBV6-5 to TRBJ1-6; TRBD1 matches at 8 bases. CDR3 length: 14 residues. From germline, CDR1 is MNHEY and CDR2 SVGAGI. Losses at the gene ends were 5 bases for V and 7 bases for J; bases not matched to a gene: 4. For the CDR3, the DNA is TGTGCCAGCAGTCCCCGGGACAGGAATTCACCCCTCCACTTT. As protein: CASSPRDRNSPLHF.

The CDR3 coding sequence is TGCGCCAGCAGCTTGGGGACTAGCGGGAGCCTAGCCAAAAACATTCAGTACTTC. Its protein is CASSLGTSGSLAKNIQYF. This sequence joins TRBV5-1 and TRBJ2-4; 13 bases are shared with TRBD2. The junction had 3 bases not matched to a gene; V was cut back by 0 bases and J by 0 bases. Per germline, CDR1 SGHRS and CDR2 YFSETQ. The CDR3 covers 18 residues.

The CDR3 loop is CASSYTERSSYEQYF. CDR3 sequence (DNA): TGTGCCAGCAGTTACACAGAGCGGAGCTCCTACGAGCAGTACTTC. This rearrangement joins TRBV6-5 to TRBJ2-7, with D perhaps matching TRBD2 (5 bases). The CDR3 totals 15 residues. Trimming pared 2 bases from V and 0 bases from J, leaving 11 bases between. Germline assignment: CDR1 MNHEY and CDR2 SVGAGI.

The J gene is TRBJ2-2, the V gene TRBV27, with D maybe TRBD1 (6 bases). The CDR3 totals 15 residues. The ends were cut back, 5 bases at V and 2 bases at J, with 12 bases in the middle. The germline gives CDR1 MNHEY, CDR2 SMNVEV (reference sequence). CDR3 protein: CASSLGTLNTGELFF. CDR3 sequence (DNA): TGTGCCAGCAGTCTCGGGACATTAAACACCGGGGAGCTGTTTTTT.

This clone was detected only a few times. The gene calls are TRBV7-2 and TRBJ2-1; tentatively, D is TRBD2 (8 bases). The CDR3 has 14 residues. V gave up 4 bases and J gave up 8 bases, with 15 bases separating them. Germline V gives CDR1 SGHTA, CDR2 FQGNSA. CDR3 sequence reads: CASSSRSGTDEQFF. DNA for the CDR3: TGTGCCAGCAGCTCACGTAGCGGGACAGATGAGCAGTTCTTC.

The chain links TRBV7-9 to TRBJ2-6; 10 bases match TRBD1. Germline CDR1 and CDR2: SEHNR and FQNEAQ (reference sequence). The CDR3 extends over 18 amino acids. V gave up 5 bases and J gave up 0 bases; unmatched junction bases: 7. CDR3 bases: TGTGCCAGCAGCCCCGACAGGGGGCAGTCCTCTGGGGCCAACGTCCTGACTTTC. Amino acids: CASSPDRGQSSGANVLTF. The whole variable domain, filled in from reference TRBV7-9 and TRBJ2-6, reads DTGVSQNPRHKITKRGQNVTFRCDPISEHNRLYWYRQTLGQGPEFLTYFQNEAQLEKSRLLSDRFSAERPKGSFSTLEIQRTEQGDSAMYLCASSPDRGQSSGANVLTFGAGSRLTVL.

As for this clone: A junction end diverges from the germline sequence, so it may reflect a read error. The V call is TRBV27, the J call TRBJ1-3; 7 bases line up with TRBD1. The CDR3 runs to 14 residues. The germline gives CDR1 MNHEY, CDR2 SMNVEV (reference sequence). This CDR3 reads CASSLSRTGNTRYF. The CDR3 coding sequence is TGTGCCAGCAGTTTATCGAGGACAGGAAACACCAGATATTTT.

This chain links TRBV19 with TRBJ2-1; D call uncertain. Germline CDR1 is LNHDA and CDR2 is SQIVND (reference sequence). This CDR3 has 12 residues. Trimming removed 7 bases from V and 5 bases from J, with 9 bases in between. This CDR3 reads CASKDLNNEQFF. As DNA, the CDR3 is TGTGCCAGTAAAGACTTAAACAATGAGCAGTTCTTC.

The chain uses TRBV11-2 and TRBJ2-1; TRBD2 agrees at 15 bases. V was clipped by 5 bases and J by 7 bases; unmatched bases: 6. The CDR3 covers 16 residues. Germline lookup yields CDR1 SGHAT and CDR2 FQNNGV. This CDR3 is CASSPLGTSGRNEQFF. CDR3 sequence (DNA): TGTGCCAGCAGCCCCCTCGGGACTAGCGGGAGGAATGAGCAGTTCTTC.

The CDR3 DNA reads as TGTGCCAGCAGCTTAGCGGGGACAGGGGGGTACGAGCAGTACTTC. This encodes CASSLAGTGGYEQYF. This chain links TRBV7-9 with TRBJ2-7; 11 bases align to TRBD1. The CDR3 is 15 residues long. With 0 bases clipped from V and 4 bases from J, the junction kept 2 bases outside the gene matches. The V gene's germline CDR1 is SEHNR and CDR2 FQNEAQ (reference sequence).

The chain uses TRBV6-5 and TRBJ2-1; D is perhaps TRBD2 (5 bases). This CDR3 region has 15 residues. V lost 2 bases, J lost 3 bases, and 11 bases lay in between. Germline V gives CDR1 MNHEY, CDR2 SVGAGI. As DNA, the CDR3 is TGTGCCAGCAGTTACGGTGGGAGCCGCTACAATGAGCAGTTCTTC. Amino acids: CASSYGGSRYNEQFF.

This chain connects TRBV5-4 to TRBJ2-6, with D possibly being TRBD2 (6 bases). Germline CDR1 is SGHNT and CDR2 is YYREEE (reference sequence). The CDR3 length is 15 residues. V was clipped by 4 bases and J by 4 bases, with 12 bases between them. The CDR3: CASSRSGSGANVLTF. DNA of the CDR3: TGTGCCAGCAGCCGTAGCGGCTCGGGGGCCAACGTCCTGACTTTC.

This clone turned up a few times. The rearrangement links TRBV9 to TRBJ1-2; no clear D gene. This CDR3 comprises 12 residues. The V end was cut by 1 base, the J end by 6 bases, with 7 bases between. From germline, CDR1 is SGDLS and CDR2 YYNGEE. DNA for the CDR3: TGTGCCAGCAGCGTATCGGTCCATGGCTACACCTTC. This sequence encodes CASSVSVHGYTF.

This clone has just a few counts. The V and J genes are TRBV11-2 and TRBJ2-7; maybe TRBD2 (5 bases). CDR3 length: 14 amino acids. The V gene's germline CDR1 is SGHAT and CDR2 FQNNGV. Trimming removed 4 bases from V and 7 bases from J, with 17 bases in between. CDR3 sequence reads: CASSSNRLSGEQYF. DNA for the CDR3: TGTGCCAGCAGCTCCAACCGGTTGTCGGGAGAGCAGTACTTC.

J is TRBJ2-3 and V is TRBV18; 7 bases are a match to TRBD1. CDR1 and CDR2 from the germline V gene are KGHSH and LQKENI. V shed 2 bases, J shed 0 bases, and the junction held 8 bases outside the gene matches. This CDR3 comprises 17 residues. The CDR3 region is CASSPFTGQISTDTQYF. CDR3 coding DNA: TGTGCCAGCTCACCATTCACGGGACAGATTAGCACAGATACGCAGTATTTT.